The 2 T cell receptor beta chains below all came from one sample that was sequenced in a study of blood T cell repertoires in COVID-19. Sequencing was performed with immunoSEQ multiplex PCR; in TCRdb, only in-frame clones are kept and a portion is missing. The sample comprises more than 350,000 clones, around 90% of which are singletons, and about 3% rests with the top ten. Sample: peripheral blood. Receptors were obtained from a woman between 25 and 40 years old with COVID-19, enrolled during active disease.

The gene calls are TRBV9 and TRBJ2-1, with a weak D call TRBD2 (5 bases). CDR1 and CDR2 (germline): SGDLS, YYNGEE. The ends were cut back, 2 bases at V and 6 bases at J, with 12 bases in the middle. The CDR3 is 14 amino acids. DNA for the CDR3: TGTGCCAGCAGCGTTGGGTCCGCGGGCAATGAGCAGTTCTTC. This translates into CASSVGSAGNEQFF.

The V and J genes are TRBV5-1 and TRBJ1-5; no reliable D call. The V gene's germline CDR1 is SGHRS and CDR2 YFSETQ. The V gene lost 0 bases and the J gene lost 0 bases, with 7 bases spanning the gap. The CDR3 has 15 residues. CDR3 in amino acids: CASSLGGNSNQPQHF. Here the CDR3 DNA reads TGCGCCAGCAGCTTGGGAGGAAATAGCAATCAGCCCCAGCATTTT.